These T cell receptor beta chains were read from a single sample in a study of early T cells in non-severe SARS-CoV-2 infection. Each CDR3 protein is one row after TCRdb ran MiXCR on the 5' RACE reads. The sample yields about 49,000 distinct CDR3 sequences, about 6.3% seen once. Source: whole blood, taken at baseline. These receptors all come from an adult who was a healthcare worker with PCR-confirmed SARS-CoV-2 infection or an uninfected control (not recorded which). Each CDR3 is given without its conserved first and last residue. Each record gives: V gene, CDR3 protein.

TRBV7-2	ASSLARGSGNQPQH
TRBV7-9	ASSLGSGFYNSPLH
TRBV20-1	SARARGNQPQH
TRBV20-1	SALVGETNYGYT
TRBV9	ASSVAAGRGDTQY
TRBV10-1	ASSGTNTEAF
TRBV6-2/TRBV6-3	ASSYTGHRRQPQH
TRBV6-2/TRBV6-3	ASTNKRASTDTQY
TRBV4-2	ASSHPGGLFTRDGYT
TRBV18	ASSRDRGSTGANVLT
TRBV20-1	SARDRTPGRLISYEQY
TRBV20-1	SAIDQETQY
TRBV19	ASSIAIGQTNEQF
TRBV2	ASSKPDTQY
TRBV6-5	ASSPRTAARETQY
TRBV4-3	ASSQGVYYGYT
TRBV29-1	SVDAGRLAYEQY
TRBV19	ASSITRPGLKNNEQF